This T cell receptor beta chain emerged from a study of blood T cell repertoires in COVID-19. In germline, CDR1 is LGHNT, CDR2 FRNRAP. Trimming removed 1 base at V and 0 bases at J, with 16 bases between. The CDR3 is made up of 17 amino acids. Using immunoSEQ multiplex PCR, the repertoire was profiled, and TCRdb retains in-frame clones only, with some absent. The sample lists 150,000 to 200,000 clones, less than 90% occurring once. Seattle-derived patients entered the study during active infection and were followed longitudinally. The V call is TRBV12-5, the J call TRBJ2-7, with a possible D match to TRBD2 (6 bases). Sequenced material: peripheral blood. The receptor was derived from a woman in her 70s with COVID-19, enrolled during active disease. CDR3 in amino acids: CASGLGHWAGSSYEQYF. CDR3 DNA: TGTGCTAGTGGTTTGGGACACTGGGCGGGGAGCTCCTACGAGCAGTACTTC.